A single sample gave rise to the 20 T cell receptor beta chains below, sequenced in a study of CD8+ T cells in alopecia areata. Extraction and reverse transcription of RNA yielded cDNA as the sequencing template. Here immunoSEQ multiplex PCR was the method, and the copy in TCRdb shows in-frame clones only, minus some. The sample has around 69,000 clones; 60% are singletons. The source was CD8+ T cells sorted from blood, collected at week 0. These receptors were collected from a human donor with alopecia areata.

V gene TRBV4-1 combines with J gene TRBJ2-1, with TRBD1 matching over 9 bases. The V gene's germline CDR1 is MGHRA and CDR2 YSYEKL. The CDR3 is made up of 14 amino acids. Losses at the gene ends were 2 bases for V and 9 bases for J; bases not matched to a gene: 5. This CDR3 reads CASSQSDRGSEQFF. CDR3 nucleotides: TGCGCCAGCAGCCAATCGGACAGGGGATCTGAGCAGTTCTTC.

The CDR3 DNA follows: TGTGCCAGCAGTCTCTCACCGGGGAACAATGAGCAGTTCTTC. This translates into CASSLSPGNNEQFF. The rearrangement uses TRBV27 and TRBJ2-1; TRBD2 might be the D (5 bases). From germline, CDR1 is MNHEY and CDR2 SMNVEV (reference sequence). V was pared by 5 bases and J by 5 bases, with 13 bases between. This CDR3 spans 14 amino acids.

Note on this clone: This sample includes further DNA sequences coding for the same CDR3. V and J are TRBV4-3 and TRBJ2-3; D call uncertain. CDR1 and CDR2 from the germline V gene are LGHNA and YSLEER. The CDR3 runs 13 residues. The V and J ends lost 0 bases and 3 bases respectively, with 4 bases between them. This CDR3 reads CASSQDSTDTQYF. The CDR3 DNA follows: TGCGCCAGCAGCCAAGATTCAACAGATACGCAGTATTTT.

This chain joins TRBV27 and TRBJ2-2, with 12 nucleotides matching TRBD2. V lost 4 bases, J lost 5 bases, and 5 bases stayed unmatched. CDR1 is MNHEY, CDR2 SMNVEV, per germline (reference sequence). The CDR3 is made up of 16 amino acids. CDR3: CASSSGLAGPTGELFF. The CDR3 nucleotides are TGTGCCAGCAGTTCAGGACTAGCGGGACCTACCGGGGAGCTGTTTTTT.

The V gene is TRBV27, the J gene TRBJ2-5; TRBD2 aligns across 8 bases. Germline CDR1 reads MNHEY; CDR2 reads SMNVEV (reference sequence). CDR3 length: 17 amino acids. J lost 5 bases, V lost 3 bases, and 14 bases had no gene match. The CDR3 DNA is TGTGCCAGCAGTTTCGTAGTGCCCAGCGGGAGTTCGGAGACCCAGTACTTC. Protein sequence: CASSFVVPSGSSETQYF.

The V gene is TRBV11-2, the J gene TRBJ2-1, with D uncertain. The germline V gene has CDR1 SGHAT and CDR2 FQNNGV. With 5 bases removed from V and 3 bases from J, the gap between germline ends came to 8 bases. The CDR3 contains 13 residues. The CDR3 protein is CASSVSGYNEQFF. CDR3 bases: TGTGCCAGCAGCGTTTCGGGCTACAATGAGCAGTTCTTC. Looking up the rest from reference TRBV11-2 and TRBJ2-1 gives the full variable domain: EAGVAQSPRYKIIEKRQSVAFWCNPISGHATLYWYQQILGQGPKLLIQFQNNGVVDDSQLPKDRFSAERLKGVDSTLKIQPAKLEDSAVYLCASSVSGYNEQFFGPGTRLTVL.

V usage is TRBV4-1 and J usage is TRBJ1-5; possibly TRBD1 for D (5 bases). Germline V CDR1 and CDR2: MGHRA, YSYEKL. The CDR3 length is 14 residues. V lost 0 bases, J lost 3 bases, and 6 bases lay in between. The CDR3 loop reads CASSQDRANQPQHF. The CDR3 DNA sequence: TGCGCCAGCAGCCAAGACAGGGCCAATCAGCCCCAGCATTTT.

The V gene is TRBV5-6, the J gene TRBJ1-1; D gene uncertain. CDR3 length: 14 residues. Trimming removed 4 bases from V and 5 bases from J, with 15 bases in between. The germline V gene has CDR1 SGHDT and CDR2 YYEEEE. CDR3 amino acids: CASSRAAENTEAFF. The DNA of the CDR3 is TGTGCCAGCAGCCGGGCGGCGGAGAATACTGAAGCTTTCTTT.

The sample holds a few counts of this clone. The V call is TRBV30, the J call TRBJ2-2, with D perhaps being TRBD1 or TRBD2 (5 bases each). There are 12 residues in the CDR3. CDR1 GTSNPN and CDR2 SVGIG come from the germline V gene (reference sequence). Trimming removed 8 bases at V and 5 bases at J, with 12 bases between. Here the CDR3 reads CAGGWGTGELFF. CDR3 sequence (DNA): TGTGCCGGCGGTTGGGGGACCGGGGAGCTGTTTTTT.

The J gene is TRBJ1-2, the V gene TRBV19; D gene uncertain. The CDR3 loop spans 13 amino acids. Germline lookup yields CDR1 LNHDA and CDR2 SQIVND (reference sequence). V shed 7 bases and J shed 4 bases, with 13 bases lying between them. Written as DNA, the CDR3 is TGTGCCAGTACCGTCTCGGCGACCTATGGCTACACCTTC. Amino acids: CASTVSATYGYTF.

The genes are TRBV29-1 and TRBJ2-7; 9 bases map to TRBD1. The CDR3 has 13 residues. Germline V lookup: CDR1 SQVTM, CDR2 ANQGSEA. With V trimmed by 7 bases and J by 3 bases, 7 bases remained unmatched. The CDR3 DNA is TGCAGCGGCGGTCCGGGACAGGGCTACGAGCAGTACTTC. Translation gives CSGGPGQGYEQYF.

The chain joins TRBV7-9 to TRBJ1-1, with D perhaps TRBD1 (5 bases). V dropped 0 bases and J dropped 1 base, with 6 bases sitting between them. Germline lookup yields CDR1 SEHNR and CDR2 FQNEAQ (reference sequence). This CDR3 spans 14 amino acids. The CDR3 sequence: CASSLAGQNTEAFF. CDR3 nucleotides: TGTGCCAGCAGCTTAGCGGGGCAGAACACTGAAGCTTTCTTT.

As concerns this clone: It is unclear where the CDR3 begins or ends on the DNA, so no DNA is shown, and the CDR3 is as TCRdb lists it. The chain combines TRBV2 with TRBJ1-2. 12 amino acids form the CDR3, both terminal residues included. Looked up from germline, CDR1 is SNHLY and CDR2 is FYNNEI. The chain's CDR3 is CASILASDGYTF.

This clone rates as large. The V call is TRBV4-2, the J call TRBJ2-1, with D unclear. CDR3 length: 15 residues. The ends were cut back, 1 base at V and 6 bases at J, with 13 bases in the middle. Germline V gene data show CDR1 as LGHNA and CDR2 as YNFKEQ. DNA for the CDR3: TGTGCCAGCAGCCAAGTGAGAGTAGAGCCCAATGAGCAGTTCTTC. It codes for CASSQVRVEPNEQFF.

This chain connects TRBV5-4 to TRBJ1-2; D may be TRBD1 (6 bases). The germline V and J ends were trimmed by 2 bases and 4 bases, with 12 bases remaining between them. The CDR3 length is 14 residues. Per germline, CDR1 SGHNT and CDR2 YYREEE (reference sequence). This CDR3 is CASSFTGTSYGYTF. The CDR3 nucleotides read TGTGCCAGCAGCTTTACGGGGACAAGCTATGGCTACACCTTC.

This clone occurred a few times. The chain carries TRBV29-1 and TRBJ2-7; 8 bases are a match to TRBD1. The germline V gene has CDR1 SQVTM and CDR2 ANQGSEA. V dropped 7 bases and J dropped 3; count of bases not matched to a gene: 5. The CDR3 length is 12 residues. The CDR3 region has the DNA TGCAGCGCCGTGACAGGGGACTACGAGCAGTACTTC. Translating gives CSAVTGDYEQYF.

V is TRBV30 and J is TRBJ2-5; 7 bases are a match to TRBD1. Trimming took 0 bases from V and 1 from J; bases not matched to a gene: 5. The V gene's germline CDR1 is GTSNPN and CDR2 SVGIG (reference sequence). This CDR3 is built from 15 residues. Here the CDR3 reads CAWSVSPGGQETQYF. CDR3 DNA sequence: TGTGCCTGGAGTGTAAGCCCAGGGGGCCAAGAGACCCAGTACTTC.

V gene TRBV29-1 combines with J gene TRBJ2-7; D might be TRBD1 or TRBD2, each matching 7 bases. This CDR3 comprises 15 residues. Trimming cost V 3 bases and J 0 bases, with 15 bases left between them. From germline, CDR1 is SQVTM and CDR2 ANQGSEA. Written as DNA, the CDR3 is TGCAGCGTTGAGGACAGGCGGGGGAGCTCCTACGAGCAGTACTTC. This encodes CSVEDRRGSSYEQYF.

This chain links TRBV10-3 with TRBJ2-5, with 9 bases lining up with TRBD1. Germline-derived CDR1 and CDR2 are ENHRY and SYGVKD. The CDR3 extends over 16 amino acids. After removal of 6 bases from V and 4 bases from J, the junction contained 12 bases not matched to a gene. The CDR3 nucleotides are TGTGCCATCAGCCAGGACCGGGACAGGGAGGGAGAGACCCAGTACTTC. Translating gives CAISQDRDREGETQYF.

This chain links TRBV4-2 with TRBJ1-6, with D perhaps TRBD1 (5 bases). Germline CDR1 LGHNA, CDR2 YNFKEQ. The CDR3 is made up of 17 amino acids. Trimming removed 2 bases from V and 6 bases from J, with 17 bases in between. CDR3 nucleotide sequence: TGTGCCAGCAGCCAATACCACGGGACGGGACCTAATTCACCCCTCCACTTT. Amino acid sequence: CASSQYHGTGPNSPLHF.